This TCR beta chain derives from a study of cytomegalovirus exposure and HLA in healthy donors. Looking at the study overall: From about 180 million T cells, an earlier analysis saw 117 million unique TCR beta sequences. Findings and caveats of the study: The study assumed roughly uniform donor sequencing depth for presence/absence analyses. One variant, a missense change in DCLRE1C, was linked in a later analysis to TCR beta V- and J-gene trimming. Across donors, most TCRs were seen rarely, yet some public ones were widespread.

It was with 60 Vbeta and 13 Jbeta primers that the PCR ran. Profiled with immunoSEQ multiplex PCR; TCRdb holds only in-frame clones, not every one. The table has roughly 100,000 clones, almost 85% seen once; the top ten hold around 6%. Germline CDR1 SGHDT, CDR2 YYEEEE. Trimming cost V 4 bases and J 5 bases; bases outside gene matches: 2. The length of the CDR3 is 15 residues. Concerning this clone itself: Its antigen is currently unknown.

Sequenced input: PBMCs. The chain has TRBV5-6 and TRBJ2-1, with 14 bases identical to TRBD2. This TCR came from a woman in her late teens or twenties in good health and CMV-seropositive. The CDR3 sequence is CASSPGLAGDNEQFF. The CDR3 DNA sequence: TGTGCCAGCAGCCCGGGACTAGCGGGAGACAATGAGCAGTTCTTC.